This T cell receptor beta chain was recovered during a study of cytomegalovirus exposure and HLA in healthy donors. Overall study results and limits: In an earlier analysis, about 87% or about 30%: the productive usage of most TCR beta V segments.

About this clone itself: Antigen: not known.

Donors had nominal health at sampling but likely had unrecorded immune exposures. Germline V gives CDR1 MNHEY, CDR2 SVGAGI. V dropped 6 bases and J dropped 7; count of bases not matched to a gene: 13. The CDR3 covers 15 residues. PCR involved 60 Vbeta and 13 Jbeta primers. Methods used by the authors: In a later analysis, about 12 million of some 80 million unique beta chains occurred in at least two donors. Measured with immunoSEQ multiplex PCR; TCRdb has only the in-frame clones, and not every one. The V and J calls and clone size are taken from that table; D and trimming were inferred from the DNA. Recorded for this sample: roughly 57,000 clones.

The sequenced sample consisted of PBMCs. The chain carries TRBV6-5 and TRBJ1-2; 8 positions agree with TRBD1. This receptor was taken from a man in his late teens or twenties in good health and CMV-seropositive. The CDR3 DNA reads as TGTGCCAGCAGCCTATCCTATGACAGGGGCGGTGGCTACACCTTC. It specifies CASSLSYDRGGGYTF.